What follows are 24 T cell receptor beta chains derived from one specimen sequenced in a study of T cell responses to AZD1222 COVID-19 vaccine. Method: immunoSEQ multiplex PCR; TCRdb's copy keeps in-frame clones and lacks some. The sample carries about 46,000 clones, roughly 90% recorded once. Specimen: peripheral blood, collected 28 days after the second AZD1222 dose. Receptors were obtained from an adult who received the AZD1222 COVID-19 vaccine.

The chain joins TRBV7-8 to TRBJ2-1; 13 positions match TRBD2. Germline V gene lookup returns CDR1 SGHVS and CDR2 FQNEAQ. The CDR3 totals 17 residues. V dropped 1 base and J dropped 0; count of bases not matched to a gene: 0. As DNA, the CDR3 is TGTGCCAGCAGCTTAGGGACTAGCGGGAGCTCCTACAATGAGCAGTTCTTC. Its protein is CASSLGTSGSSYNEQFF.

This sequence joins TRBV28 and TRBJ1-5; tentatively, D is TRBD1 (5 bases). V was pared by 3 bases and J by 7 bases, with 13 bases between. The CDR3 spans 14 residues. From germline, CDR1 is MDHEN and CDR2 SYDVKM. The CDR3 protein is CASSLRQGAQPQHF. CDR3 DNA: TGTGCCAGCAGTTTGAGGCAGGGAGCCCAGCCCCAGCATTTT.

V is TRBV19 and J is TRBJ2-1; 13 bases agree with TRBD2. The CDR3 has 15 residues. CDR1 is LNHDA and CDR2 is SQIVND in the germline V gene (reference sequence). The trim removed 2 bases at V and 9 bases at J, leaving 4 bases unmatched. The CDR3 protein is CASSILLAGGREQFF. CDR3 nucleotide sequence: TGTGCCAGTAGTATATTACTAGCGGGAGGGCGTGAGCAGTTCTTC.

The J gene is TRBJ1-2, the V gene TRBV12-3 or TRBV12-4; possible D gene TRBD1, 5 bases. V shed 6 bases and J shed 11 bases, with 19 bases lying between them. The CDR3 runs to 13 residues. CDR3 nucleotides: TGTGCCAGCAGCTGGGTGGGGGGGACTTTGTACACCTTC. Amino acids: CASSWVGGTLYTF.

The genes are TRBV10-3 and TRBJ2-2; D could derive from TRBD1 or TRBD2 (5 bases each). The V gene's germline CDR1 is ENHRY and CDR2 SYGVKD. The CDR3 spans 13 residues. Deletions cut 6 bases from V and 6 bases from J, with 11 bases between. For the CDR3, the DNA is TGTGCCATCAGAGGGGAGTCCTCCGGGGAGCTGTTTTTT. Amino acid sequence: CAIRGESSGELFF.

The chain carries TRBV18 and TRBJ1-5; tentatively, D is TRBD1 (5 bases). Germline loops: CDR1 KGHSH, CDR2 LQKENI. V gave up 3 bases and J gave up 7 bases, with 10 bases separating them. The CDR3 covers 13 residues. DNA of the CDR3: TGTGCCAGCTCACCCCTGGAGGGGCAGCCCCAGCATTTT. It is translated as CASSPLEGQPQHF.

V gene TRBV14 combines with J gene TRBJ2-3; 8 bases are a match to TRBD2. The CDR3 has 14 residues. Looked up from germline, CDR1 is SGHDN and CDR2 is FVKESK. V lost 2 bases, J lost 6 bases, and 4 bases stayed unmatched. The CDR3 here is CASSQWTSQDTQYF. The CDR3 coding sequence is TGTGCCAGCAGCCAATGGACTAGCCAGGATACGCAGTATTTT.

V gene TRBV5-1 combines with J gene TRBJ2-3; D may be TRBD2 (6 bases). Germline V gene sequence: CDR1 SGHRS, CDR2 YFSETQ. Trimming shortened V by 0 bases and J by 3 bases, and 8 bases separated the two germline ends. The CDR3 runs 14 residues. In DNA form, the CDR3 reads TGCGCCAGCAGCTTGGGGGACTCGACAGATACGCAGTATTTT. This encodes CASSLGDSTDTQYF.

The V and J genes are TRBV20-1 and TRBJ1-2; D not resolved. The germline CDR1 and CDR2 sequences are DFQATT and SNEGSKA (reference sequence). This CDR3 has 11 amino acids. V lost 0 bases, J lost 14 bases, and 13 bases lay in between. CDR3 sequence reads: CSAREGSFCTF. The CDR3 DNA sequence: TGCAGTGCTAGAGAGGGCAGCTTCTGTACCTTC.

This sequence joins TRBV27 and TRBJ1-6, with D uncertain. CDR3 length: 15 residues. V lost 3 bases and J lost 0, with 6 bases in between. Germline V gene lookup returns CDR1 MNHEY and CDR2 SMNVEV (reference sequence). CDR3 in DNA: TGTGCCAGCAGTTTTCGGGTCTCCTATAATTCACCCCTCCACTTT. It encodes CASSFRVSYNSPLHF.

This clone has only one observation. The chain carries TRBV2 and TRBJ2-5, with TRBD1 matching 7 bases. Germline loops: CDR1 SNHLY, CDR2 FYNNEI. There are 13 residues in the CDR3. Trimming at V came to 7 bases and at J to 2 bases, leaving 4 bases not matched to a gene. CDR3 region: CASIRQGQETQYF. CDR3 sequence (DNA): TGTGCCAGCATCCGACAGGGTCAAGAGACCCAGTACTTC.

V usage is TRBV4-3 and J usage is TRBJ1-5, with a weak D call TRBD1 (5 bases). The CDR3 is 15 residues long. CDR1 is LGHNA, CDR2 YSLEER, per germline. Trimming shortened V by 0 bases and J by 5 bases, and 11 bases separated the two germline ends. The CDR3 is CASSQDSGRDQPQHF. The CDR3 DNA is TGCGCCAGCAGCCAAGACAGCGGCAGGGATCAGCCCCAGCATTTT.

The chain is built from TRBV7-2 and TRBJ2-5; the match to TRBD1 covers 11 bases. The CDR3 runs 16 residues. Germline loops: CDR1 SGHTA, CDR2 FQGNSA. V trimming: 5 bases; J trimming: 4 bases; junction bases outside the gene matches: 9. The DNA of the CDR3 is TGTGCCAGCAGCCCTCACCCGGGACAGGGGGGAGAGACCCAGTACTTC. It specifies CASSPHPGQGGETQYF.

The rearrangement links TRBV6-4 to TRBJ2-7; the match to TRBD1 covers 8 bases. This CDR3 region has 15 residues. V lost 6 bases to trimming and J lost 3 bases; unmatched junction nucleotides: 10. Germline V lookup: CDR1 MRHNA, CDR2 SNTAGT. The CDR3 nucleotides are TGTGCCAGCAGGTCGTTGACAGGGGCTTTCTACGAGCAGTACTTC. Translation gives CASRSLTGAFYEQYF.

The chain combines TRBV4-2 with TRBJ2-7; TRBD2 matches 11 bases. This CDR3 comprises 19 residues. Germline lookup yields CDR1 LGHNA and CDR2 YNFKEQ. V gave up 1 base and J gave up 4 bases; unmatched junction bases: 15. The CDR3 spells CASSQAGTSGLNGIYEQYF. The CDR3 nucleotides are TGTGCCAGCAGCCAAGCCGGGACTAGCGGACTAAACGGCATATACGAGCAGTACTTC.

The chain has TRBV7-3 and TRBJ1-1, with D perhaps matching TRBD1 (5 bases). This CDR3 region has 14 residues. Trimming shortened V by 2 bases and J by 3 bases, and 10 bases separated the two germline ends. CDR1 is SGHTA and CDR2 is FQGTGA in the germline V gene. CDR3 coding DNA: TGTGCCAGCAGCTTAGAGGGGTCCTACACTGAAGCTTTCTTT. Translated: CASSLEGSYTEAFF.

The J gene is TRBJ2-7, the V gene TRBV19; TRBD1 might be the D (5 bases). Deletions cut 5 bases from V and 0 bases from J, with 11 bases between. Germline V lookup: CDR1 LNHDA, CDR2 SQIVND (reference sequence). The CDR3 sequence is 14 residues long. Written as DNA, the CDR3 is TGTGCCAGTAGTGTCGCCAGGGACTCCTACGAGCAGTACTTC. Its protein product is CASSVARDSYEQYF.

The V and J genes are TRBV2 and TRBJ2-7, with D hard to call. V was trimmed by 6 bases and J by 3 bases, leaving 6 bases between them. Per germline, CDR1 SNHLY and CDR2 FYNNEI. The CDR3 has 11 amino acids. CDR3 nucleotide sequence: TGTGCCAGCAGGAGTGTCTACGAGCAGTACTTC. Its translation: CASRSVYEQYF.

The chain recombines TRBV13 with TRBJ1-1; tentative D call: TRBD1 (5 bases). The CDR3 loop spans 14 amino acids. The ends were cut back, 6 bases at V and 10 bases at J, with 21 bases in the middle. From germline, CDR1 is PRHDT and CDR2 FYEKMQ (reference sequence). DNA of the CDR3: TGTGCCAGCAGATCCATGGGGGGACCCTTCCCAGCTTTCTTT. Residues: CASRSMGGPFPAFF.

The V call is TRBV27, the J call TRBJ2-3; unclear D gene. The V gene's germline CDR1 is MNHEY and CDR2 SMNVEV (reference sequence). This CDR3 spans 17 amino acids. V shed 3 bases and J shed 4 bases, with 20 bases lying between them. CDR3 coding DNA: TGTGCCAGCAGTTTCCTCCCCTCTGGAGTTTCCCCAGATACGCAGTATTTT. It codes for CASSFLPSGVSPDTQYF.

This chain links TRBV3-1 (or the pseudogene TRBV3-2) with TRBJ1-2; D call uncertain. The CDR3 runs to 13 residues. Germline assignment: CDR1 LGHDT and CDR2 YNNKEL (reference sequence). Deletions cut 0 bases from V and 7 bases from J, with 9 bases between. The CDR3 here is CASSQDRVGGYTF. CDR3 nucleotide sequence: TGTGCCAGCAGCCAAGATAGGGTAGGTGGCTACACCTTC.

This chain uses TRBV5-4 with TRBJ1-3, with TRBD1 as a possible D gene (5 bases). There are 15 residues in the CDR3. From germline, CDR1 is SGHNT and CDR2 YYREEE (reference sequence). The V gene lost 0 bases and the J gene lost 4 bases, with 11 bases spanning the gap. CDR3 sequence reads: CASSLVGVPGNTIYF. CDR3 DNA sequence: TGTGCCAGCAGCTTGGTGGGGGTACCCGGAAACACCATATATTTT. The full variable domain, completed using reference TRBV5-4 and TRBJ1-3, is ETGVTQSPTHLIKTRGQQVTLRCSSQSGHNTVSWYQQALGQGPQFIFQYYREEENGRGNFPPRFSGLQFPNYSSELNVNALELDDSALYLCASSLVGVPGNTIYFGEGSWLTVV.

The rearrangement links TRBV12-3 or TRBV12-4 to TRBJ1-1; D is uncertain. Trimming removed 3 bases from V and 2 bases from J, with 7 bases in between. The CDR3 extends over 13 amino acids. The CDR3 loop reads CASSFQFNTEAFF. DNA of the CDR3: TGTGCCAGCAGTTTTCAGTTTAACACTGAAGCTTTCTTT.

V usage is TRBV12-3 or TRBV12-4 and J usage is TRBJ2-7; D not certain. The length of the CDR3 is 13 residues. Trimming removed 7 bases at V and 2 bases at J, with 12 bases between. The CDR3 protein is CASTEGRPYEQYF. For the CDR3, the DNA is TGTGCCAGCACCGAAGGTCGCCCCTACGAGCAGTACTTC.